This T cell receptor (beta chain) comes out of a study of patients and donors after allogeneic stem cell transplantation. MiXCR was run by TCRdb on the RT-PCR reads, yielding one entry per CDR3 protein. The sample records over 350,000 distinct CDR3 sequences, 16% being singletons. Per the germline V gene, CDR1 is MNHEY and CDR2 is SVGAGI. Trimming removed 3 bases at V and 6 bases at J, with 12 bases between. This CDR3 region has 13 residues. Sequenced material: blood, either unsorted or a sorted T cell fraction (not recorded which). The receptor comes from a human donor who was either an allogeneic HSCT recipient or a stem cell or donor lymphocyte infusion donor (not recorded which). It is not recorded whose cells these are; they may come from a transplant donor. The chain combines TRBV6-5 with TRBJ2-7; the D is unclear. CDR3 sequence reads: CASSYDPGIEQYF. CDR3 sequence (DNA): TGTGCCAGCAGTTATGATCCCGGTATCGAGCAGTACTTC.